The source of this T cell receptor (beta chain) is a study of blood T cell repertoires in COVID-19. The junction had 7 bases not matched to a gene; V was cut back by 1 base and J by 0 bases. CDR3 length equals 17 residues. The germline gives CDR1 LGHDT, CDR2 YNNKEL (reference sequence). Sequencing was performed with immunoSEQ multiplex PCR; in TCRdb, only in-frame clones are kept and a portion is missing. Of around 200,000 clones in the sample, more than 70% were seen once. Sequenced input: peripheral blood. This TCR was recovered from a middle-aged man with active or convalescent COVID-19. This chain connects TRBV3-1 (or the pseudogene TRBV3-2) to TRBJ2-3; 7 bases align to TRBD2. Here the CDR3 reads CASSQVGGGKSTDTQYF. DNA of the CDR3: TGTGCCAGCAGCCAAGTTGGGGGGGGAAAGAGCACAGATACGCAGTATTTT.